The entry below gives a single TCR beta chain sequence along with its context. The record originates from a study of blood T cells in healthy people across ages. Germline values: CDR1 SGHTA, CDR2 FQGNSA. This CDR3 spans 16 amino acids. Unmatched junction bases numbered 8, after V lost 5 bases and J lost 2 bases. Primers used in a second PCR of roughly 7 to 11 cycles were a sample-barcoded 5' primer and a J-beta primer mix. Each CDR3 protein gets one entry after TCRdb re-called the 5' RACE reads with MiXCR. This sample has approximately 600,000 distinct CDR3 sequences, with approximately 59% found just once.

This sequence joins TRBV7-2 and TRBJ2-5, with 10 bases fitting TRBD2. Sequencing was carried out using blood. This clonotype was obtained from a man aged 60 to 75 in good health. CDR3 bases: TGTGCCAGCAGCCGCCCGCTAGCGGGGGTTCAAGAGACCCAGTACTTC. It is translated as CASSRPLAGVQETQYF.